This T cell receptor beta chain was observed in a study of blood T cell repertoires in COVID-19. Background on the study: Specimens from acute and convalescent COVID-19 originated in the United States, Italy and Spain.

Participants spanned ages roughly 18 to 90 years and resided in 20 to 30 US areas. Two negative PCRs, clearance, or symptom resolution characterized the recovered Cohort 3 donors. The CDR3 length is 17 residues. Germline-derived CDR1 and CDR2 are SGHTA and FQGNSA. V was pared by 5 bases and J by 3 bases, with 20 bases between. In the authors' workflow: Nucleated cell counts were estimated from reference gene primer amplification. The repertoire was sequenced with immunoSEQ multiplex PCR; TCRdb's copy has only in-frame clones and lacks some. That table supplies the V and J calls and clone size; D and trimming were determined from the DNA. The table has a few hundred thousand clones, roughly 87% seen once; the top ten hold 1%.

The V gene is TRBV7-2, the J gene TRBJ1-5; the D gene is possibly TRBD1 (5 bases). Material: PBMCs or T cells enriched from blood (not recorded which). This sequence was found in a woman in her 30s who had recovered from COVID-19. CDR3 amino acids: CASSLKGIGDHNQPQHF. CDR3 coding DNA: TGTGCCAGCAGCCTAAAGGGGATAGGCGATCACAATCAGCCCCAGCATTTT.